A selection of T cell receptor beta chains follows, all from one sample in a study of T cells expressing NK-cell markers. TCRdb reprocessed the 5' RACE reads and stores each CDR3 protein as one record, lacking DNA. This sample lists fewer than 300,000 distinct CDR3 sequences; its ten largest clones have 4% to 5%. Sequencing was performed on blood T cells: a sorted CD56 or NKG2C T cell subset, CD4+ or CD8+ T cells, or bulk PBMC T cells (not recorded which). The receptors here all came from a woman aged 18 to 75 in good health. The CDR3 runs from the conserved cysteine through the conserved F or W. The order of the fields is CDR3 protein, V gene, J gene.

CASSQEGGAGTEAFF	TRBV4-3	TRBJ1-1
CASIDRAYNEQFF	TRBV6-1	TRBJ2-1
CASGRSGNEQFF	TRBV7-9	TRBJ2-1
CASSRNSGGPEKLFF	TRBV6-2/TRBV6-3	TRBJ1-4
CASGGLTETCEQYF	TRBV23-1	TRBJ2-7
CATSRSQGQRYSPLHF	TRBV15	TRBJ1-6
CASSLVGQGSSDTIYF	TRBV7-2	TRBJ1-3
CSGEQGVTDTQYF	TRBV20-1	TRBJ2-3
CASSLIPGLAAYNEQFF	TRBV10-2	TRBJ2-1
CASSPPGARTQYF	TRBV5-4	TRBJ2-5
CASKAGGNYGYTF	TRBV6-1	TRBJ1-2
CASSPQGTNYGYTF	TRBV7-9	TRBJ1-2
CASSPTRQANTEAFF	TRBV12-3/TRBV12-4	TRBJ1-1
CASRGANYGYTF	TRBV12-3/TRBV12-4	TRBJ1-2
CASSLLAGALEQYF	TRBV7-2	TRBJ2-7
CASSLNGGITDTQYF	TRBV7-9	TRBJ2-3
CASSSNPGTSGSNEQFF	TRBV6-5	TRBJ2-1
CASSRDRGRGQYF	TRBV11-2	TRBJ2-3
CASIKGAGEMSSYEQYF	TRBV28	TRBJ2-7
CASSYASGQGLDTQYF	TRBV6-5	TRBJ2-3
CASSPPGLAGGFSEQSF	TRBV9	TRBJ2-1
CASSSPQGAGSPLHF	TRBV5-6	TRBJ1-6
CASSLALVNTGELFF	TRBV7-2	TRBJ2-2
CAISEAGPGNTIYF	TRBV10-3	TRBJ1-3
CASSFGSRRNTGELFF	TRBV7-3	TRBJ2-2
CSARLLAGEETQYF	TRBV20-1	TRBJ2-5
CASSPPRSFYEQYF	TRBV6-1	TRBJ2-7
CASSPRLAGPSQRAYEQYF	TRBV4-2	TRBJ2-7
CASSWDGSGTEAFF	TRBV5-5	TRBJ1-1
CASSQDIGKETQYF	TRBV3-1	TRBJ2-5
CASSPLRGNTEAFF	TRBV7-3	TRBJ1-1
CASSQGTSGSHEQFF	TRBV11-1	TRBJ2-1
CASNYRAYNEQFF	TRBV11-2	TRBJ2-1
CASSLDRGQSYTF	TRBV5-5	TRBJ1-2
CSARAPRGQANEKLFF	TRBV20-1	TRBJ1-4
CSALKNTGELFF	TRBV29-1	TRBJ2-2
CASSQDRGTSSTGELFF	TRBV4-2	TRBJ2-2
CASSRPPLGELFF	TRBV7-2	TRBJ2-2
CASSYEAFYGYTF	TRBV6-6	TRBJ1-2
CASSSPTGENTEAFF	TRBV7-2	TRBJ1-1
CASSGGANVLTF	TRBV11-2	TRBJ2-6
CASSYGGTEAFF	TRBV12-3/TRBV12-4	TRBJ1-1
CASSYSNAGELFF	TRBV5-6	TRBJ2-2
CASSLEDYYNEQFF	TRBV19	TRBJ2-1
CASSQDGADQPQHF	TRBV4-3	TRBJ1-5
CSARDPAQAYNEQFF	TRBV20-1	TRBJ2-1
CASSHSGPRPDQPQHF	TRBV23-1	TRBJ1-5
CASSARDRGNQPQHF	TRBV2	TRBJ1-5
CASSFSIGTEAFF	TRBV7-2	TRBJ1-1
CASSGDRVNTQYF	TRBV13	TRBJ2-3
CASSWEGPSPLHF	TRBV5-1	TRBJ1-6
CASSIAGGPGTQYF	TRBV6-1	TRBJ2-5
CATRLSGTVNTEAFF	TRBV6-2/TRBV6-3	TRBJ1-1
CASSLSGLAGDEQYF	TRBV7-2	TRBJ2-7
CSARAGLMNTGELFF	TRBV20-1	TRBJ2-2
CASSSDTWSYGHTF	TRBV5-6	TRBJ1-2
CASSHASGGAGYTF	TRBV7-2	TRBJ1-2